What follows are 9 T cell receptor beta chains derived from one specimen sequenced in a study of blood T cells in healthy people across ages. Together with a sample-barcoded 5' primer, a J-beta primer mix was included in a second PCR lasting roughly 6 to 12 cycles. TCRdb redid the calling of the 5' RACE reads with MiXCR, one entry per CDR3 protein. The data contain 750,000 to 950,000 distinct CDR3 sequences, about 28% of them singletons. Another study also made use of these data, one on T cells of mothers and their children.

Sample: blood. These receptors came from a woman aged 40 to 50 in good health.

At least ten counts were recorded for this clonotype. Written as DNA, the CDR3 is TGTGCCAGCAGTGAAGGAGGGATGAACACTGAAGCTTTCTTT. The encoded protein is CASSEGGMNTEAFF. The gene calls are TRBV2 and TRBJ1-1; no clear D gene. CDR1 and CDR2 (germline): SNHLY, FYNNEI. The length of the CDR3 is 14 residues. V was cut by 1 base and J by 0 bases, with 6 bases left in between.

The table lists this clonotype with a few counts. The chain recombines TRBV2 with TRBJ1-1; D unresolved. V lost 10 bases and J lost 1, with 10 bases in between. Germline CDR1 SNHLY, CDR2 FYNNEI. The CDR3 is 12 amino acids. The CDR3 region is CAMRRENTEAFF. CDR3 nucleotide sequence: TGTGCCATGAGAAGGGAGAACACTGAAGCTTTCTTT. Based on the CDR3 plus reference TRBV2 and TRBJ1-1, the full variable domain is EPEVTQTPSHQVTQMGQEVILRCVPISNHLYFYWYRQILGQKVEFLVSFYNNEISEKSEIFDDQFSVERPDGSNFTLKIRSTKLEDSAMYFCAMRRENTEAFFGQGTRLTVV.

This rearrangement joins TRBV12-3 or TRBV12-4 to TRBJ2-7; D gene ambiguous. The CDR3 is 16 amino acids. Deletions cut 5 bases from V and 0 bases from J, with 17 bases between. This chain's CDR3 is CASSPRGGYCSYEQYF. The CDR3, as DNA: TGTGCCAGCAGTCCCCGAGGCGGATACTGCTCCTACGAGCAGTACTTC.

This clonotype was found a few times. This chain links TRBV20-1 with TRBJ2-1, with D perhaps matching TRBD1 (5 bases). The germline CDR1 and CDR2 sequences are DFQATT and SNEGSKA (reference sequence). V lost 3 bases to trimming and J lost 3 bases, with 9 bases between them. The length of the CDR3 is 13 residues. The CDR3: CSARQGNYNEQFF. The CDR3 region has the DNA TGCAGTGCTAGGCAGGGAAACTACAATGAGCAGTTCTTC.

The J gene is TRBJ2-7, the V gene TRBV5-1, with 7 bases that match TRBD1. The CDR3 sequence is 14 residues long. Unmatched junction bases numbered 9, after V lost 3 bases and J lost 6 bases. Germline values: CDR1 SGHRS, CDR2 YFSETQ. DNA for the CDR3: TGCGCCAGCAGCTCCGGACAGGACGGAGCCGAGCAGTACTTC. Protein sequence: CASSSGQDGAEQYF.

The genes are TRBV25-1 and TRBJ2-5; possibly TRBD1 or TRBD2 for D (6 bases each). The DNA matches TRBJ2-7 better at its end, which makes the J call doubtful. Germline values: CDR1 MGHDK, CDR2 SYGVNS. The CDR3 runs 15 residues. CDR3 nucleotide sequence: TGTGCCAGCAGTGTGGCTTGGGGGGCCCGCCACGAGCAGTACTTC. This translates into CASSVAWGARHEQYF.

On this clonotype itself: A much larger clone lies a single base off, so this may be a read error. This chain links TRBV20-1 with TRBJ1-6; no definite D call. V lost 6 bases, J lost 2 bases, and 14 bases lay in between. Germline V gives CDR1 DFQATT, CDR2 SNEGSKA (reference sequence). CDR3 size: 15 residues. CDR3: CSAPDRSPYNSPLHF. In DNA form, the CDR3 reads TGCAGTGCCCCGGACCGAAGCCCCTATAATTCACCCCTCCACTTT.

This clonotype has just a few counts. The chain uses TRBV7-8 and TRBJ2-3, with TRBD2 identical over 7 bases. V was pared by 5 bases and J by 7 bases, with 18 bases of the junction left unmatched. The CDR3 runs to 17 residues. Per germline, CDR1 SGHVS and CDR2 FQNEAQ. Written as DNA, the CDR3 is TGTGCCAGCAGCGGGAGGGACCTACTCCCCCAGGGCTATACGCAGTATTTT. This codes for CASSGRDLLPQGYTQYF.

This clonotype came up a few times. This rearrangement joins TRBV24-1 to TRBJ2-7, with D perhaps TRBD1 (6 bases). The CDR3 totals 12 residues. Trimming removed 1 base at V and 12 bases at J, with 12 bases between. Germline CDR1 KGHDR, CDR2 SFDVKD. CDR3 amino acids: CATSDFKDSLYF. CDR3 DNA: TGTGCCACCAGTGATTTTAAGGACAGCCTGTACTTC.